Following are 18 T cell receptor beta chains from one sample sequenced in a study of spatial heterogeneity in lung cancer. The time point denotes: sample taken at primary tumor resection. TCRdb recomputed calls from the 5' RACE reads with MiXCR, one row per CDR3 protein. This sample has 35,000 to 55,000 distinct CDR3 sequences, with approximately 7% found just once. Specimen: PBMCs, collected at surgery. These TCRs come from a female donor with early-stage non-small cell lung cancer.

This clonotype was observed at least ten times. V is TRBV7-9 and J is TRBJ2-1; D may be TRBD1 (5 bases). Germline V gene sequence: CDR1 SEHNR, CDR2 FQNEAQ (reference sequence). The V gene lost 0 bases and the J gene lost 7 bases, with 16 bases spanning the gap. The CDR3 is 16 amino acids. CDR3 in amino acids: CASSLARTPPGNEQFF. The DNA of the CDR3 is TGTGCCAGCAGCTTAGCACGTACCCCGCCAGGGAATGAGCAGTTCTTC.

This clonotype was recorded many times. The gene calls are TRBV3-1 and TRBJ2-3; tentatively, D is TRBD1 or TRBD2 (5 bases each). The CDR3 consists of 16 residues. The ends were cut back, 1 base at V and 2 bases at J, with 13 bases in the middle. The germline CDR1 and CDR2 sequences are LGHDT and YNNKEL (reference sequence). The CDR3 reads CASSQAGPLTTDTQYF. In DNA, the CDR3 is TGTGCCAGCAGCCAAGCGGGACCACTCACCACAGATACGCAGTATTTT.

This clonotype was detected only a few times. CDR3 amino acids: CASSAASTNTGELFF. For the CDR3, the DNA is TGTGCCAGCAGCGCAGCAAGTACGAACACCGGGGAGCTGTTTTTT. This chain connects TRBV7-9 to TRBJ2-2; D not certain. The germline V and J ends were trimmed by 5 bases and 0 bases, with 10 bases remaining between them. This CDR3 spans 15 amino acids. Per the germline V gene, CDR1 is SEHNR and CDR2 is FQNEAQ (reference sequence).

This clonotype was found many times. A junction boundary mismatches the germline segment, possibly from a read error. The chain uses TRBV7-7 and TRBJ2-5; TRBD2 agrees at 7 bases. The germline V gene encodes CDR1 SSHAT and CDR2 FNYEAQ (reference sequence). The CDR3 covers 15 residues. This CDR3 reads CASSTRRDYGETQYF. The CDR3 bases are TGTGCTAGCAGCACTCGACGGGACTACGGGGAGACCCAGTACTTC.

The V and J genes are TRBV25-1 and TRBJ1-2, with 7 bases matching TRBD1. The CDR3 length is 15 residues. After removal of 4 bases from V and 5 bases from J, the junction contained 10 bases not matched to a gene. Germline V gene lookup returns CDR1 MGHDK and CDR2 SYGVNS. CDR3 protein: CASSARTGDPYGYTF. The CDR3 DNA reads TGTGCCAGCAGTGCGCGGACAGGCGATCCTTATGGCTACACCTTC.

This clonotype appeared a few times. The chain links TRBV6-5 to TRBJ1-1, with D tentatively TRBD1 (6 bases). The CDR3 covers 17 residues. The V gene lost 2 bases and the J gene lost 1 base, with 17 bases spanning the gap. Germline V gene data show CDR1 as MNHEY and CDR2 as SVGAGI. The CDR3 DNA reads TGTGCCAGCAGTTACAGGGGGGTCCCGGCGGAGAACACTGAAGCTTTCTTT. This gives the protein CASSYRGVPAENTEAFF.

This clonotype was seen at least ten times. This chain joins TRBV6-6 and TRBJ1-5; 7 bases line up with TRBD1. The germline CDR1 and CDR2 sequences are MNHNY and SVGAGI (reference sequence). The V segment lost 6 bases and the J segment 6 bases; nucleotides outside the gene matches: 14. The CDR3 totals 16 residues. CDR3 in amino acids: CASRNGQEGGGQPQHF. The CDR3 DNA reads TGTGCCAGCAGAAATGGACAGGAAGGGGGAGGTCAGCCCCAGCATTTT.

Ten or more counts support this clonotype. CDR3 region: CASSSGTGYEKLFF. The CDR3 DNA follows: TGTGCCAGCAGCTCTGGGACAGGGTATGAAAAACTGTTTTTT. V gene TRBV7-9 combines with J gene TRBJ1-4, with 9 bases identical to TRBD1. The CDR3 spans 14 residues. J gave up 6 bases and V 4 bases, and 3 bases lay outside the gene matches. Germline V lookup: CDR1 SEHNR, CDR2 FQNEAQ (reference sequence).

The CDR3 reads CSAEIGNTEAFF. The DNA of the CDR3 is TGCAGTGCCGAAATAGGGAACACTGAAGCTTTCTTT. The J gene is TRBJ1-1, the V gene TRBV20-1, with unresolved D. Trimming pared 6 bases from V and 1 base from J, leaving 9 bases between. Germline V CDR1 and CDR2: DFQATT, SNEGSKA (reference sequence). The CDR3 covers 12 residues.

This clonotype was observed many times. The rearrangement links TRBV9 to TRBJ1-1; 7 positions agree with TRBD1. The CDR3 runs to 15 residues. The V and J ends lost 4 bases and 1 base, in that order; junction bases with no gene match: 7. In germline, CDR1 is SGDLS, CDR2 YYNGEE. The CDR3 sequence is CASSPQTGTNTEAFF. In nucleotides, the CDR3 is TGTGCCAGCAGCCCTCAGACAGGGACGAACACTGAAGCTTTCTTT. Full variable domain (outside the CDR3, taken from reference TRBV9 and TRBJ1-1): DSGVTQTPKHLITATGQRVTLRCSPRSGDLSVYWYQQSLDQGLQFLIQYYNGEERAKGNILERFSAQQFPDLHSELNLSSLELGDSALYFCASSPQTGTNTEAFFGQGTRLTVV.

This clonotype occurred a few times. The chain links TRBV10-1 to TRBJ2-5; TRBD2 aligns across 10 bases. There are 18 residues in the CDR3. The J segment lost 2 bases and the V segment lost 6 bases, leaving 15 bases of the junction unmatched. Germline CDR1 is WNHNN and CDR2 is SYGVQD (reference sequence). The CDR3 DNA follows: TGCGCCAGCAGAACACTAGCGGGGTCCGGAAAGATGCAAGAGACCCAGTACTTC. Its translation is CASRTLAGSGKMQETQYF.

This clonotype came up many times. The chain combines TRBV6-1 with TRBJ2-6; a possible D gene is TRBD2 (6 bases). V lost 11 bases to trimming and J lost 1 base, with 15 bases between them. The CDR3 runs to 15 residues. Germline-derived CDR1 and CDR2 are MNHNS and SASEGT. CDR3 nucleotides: TGTGCCGGGCGGGACTCCTCGTCTGGGGCCAACGTCCTGACTTTC. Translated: CAGRDSSSGANVLTF.

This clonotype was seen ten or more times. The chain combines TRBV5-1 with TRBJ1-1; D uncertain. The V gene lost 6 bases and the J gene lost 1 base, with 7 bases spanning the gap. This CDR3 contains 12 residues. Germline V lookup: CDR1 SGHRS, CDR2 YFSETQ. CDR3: CASIGSNTEAFF. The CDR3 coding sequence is TGCGCCAGCATTGGTTCGAACACTGAAGCTTTCTTT.

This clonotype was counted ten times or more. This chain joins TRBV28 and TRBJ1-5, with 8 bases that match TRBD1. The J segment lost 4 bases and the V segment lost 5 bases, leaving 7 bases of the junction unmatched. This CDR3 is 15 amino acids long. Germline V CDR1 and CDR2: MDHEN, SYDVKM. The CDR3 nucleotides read TGTGCCAGCAGTCTCGGACAGGGCGGTAATCAGCCCCAGCATTTT. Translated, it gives CASSLGQGGNQPQHF.

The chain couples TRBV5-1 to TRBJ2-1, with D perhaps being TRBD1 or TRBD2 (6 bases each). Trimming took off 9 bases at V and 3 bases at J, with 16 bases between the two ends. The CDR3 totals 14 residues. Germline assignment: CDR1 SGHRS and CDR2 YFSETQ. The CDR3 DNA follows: TGCGCCACCCAGGTGGAGGGGGGCTACAATGAGCAGTTCTTC. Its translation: CATQVEGGYNEQFF.

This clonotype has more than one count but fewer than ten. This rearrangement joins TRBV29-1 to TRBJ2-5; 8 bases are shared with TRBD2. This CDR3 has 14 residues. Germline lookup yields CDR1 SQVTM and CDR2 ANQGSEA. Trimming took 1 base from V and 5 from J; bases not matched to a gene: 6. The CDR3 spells CSVEGGGRGETQYF. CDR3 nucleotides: TGCAGCGTTGAAGGCGGGGGGCGCGGGGAGACCCAGTACTTC.

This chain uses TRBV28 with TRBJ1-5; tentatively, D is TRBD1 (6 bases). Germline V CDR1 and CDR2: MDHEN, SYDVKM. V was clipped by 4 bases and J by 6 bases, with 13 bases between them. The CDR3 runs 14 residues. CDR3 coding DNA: TGTGCCAGCAGTTGGGAGGGGGGCGGTCAGCCCCAGCATTTT. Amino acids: CASSWEGGGQPQHF.

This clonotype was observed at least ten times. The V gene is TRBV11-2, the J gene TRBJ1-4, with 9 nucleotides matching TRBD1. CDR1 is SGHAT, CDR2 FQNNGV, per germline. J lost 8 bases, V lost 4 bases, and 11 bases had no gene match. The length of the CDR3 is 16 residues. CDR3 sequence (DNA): TGTGCCAGCAGCTCAGAATACAGGGGGCGGAGGGAAAAACTGTTTTTT. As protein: CASSSEYRGRREKLFF.